This T cell receptor (beta chain) was sequenced for a study of T cell changes during pregnancy in multiple sclerosis. Germline V gene data show CDR1 as MNHEY and CDR2 as SVGAGI. The CDR3 spans 15 residues. V was shortened by 4 bases and J by 0 bases, with 12 bases between the two germline ends. Method: immunoSEQ multiplex PCR; TCRdb's copy keeps in-frame clones and lacks some. Altogether 20,000 to 25,000 clones are present, about nine tenths being singletons, with the ten largest covering approximately 8%. This chain links TRBV6-5 with TRBJ1-2, with D possibly being TRBD1 (6 bases). Sequencing was performed on CD8+ T cells from peripheral blood mononuclear cells, taken in the first trimester of pregnancy. This TCR derives from a female donor in good health, enrolled as a control in a pregnancy study. The CDR3 reads CASSSSGTTNYGYTF. The CDR3 DNA sequence: TGTGCCAGCAGTTCCTCAGGGACAACTAACTATGGCTACACCTTC.